This T cell receptor beta chain was sequenced for a study of T cells in Graves' hyperthyroidism and ophthalmopathy (dated by TCRdb to about 2019). Concerning the study at large: Peripheral blood was sampled at the time of initial diagnosis, prior to any treatment. TCR V-J signatures able to tell the groups apart were searched for in a discovery cohort of around 95 patients, of whom under 45 had Graves' ophthalmopathy and around 58 had stable Graves' hyperthyroidism. Whether ophthalmopathy could be predicted prospectively was tested in an independent validation cohort made up of under 20 hyperthyroidism patients plus 17 patients who later progressed to ophthalmopathy. The approximately 100 discovery patients were randomly divided into training and test sets at a 7:3 ratio. In six Graves' hyperthyroidism patients, the study also compared T-cell repertoires from thyroid tissue with T-cell repertoires from blood. Following sampling, methimazole starting at 30 mg daily was given to hyperthyroidism patients, and high-dose intravenous methylprednisolone was given to ophthalmopathy patients. According to the paper, TCR Vbeta CDR3 sequencing was carried out on 135 peripheral blood samples, which came from about 45 ophthalmopathy, around 75 hyperthyroidism and roughly 17 progressor patients. Beyond this particular receptor, the publication reports: In cross-validation, a model built on a 13 V-J signature told ophthalmopathy apart from stable hyperthyroidism with just under 90% sensitivity and around 83% specificity, and in testing the same model reached 80%/75%. No statistical method was used to fix the sample size in advance, and group allocation was not hidden from the investigators. In validation, progression to ophthalmopathy was predicted by the model with roughly 69% sensitivity and 72% to 80% specificity, a median of around 6.5 months before onset. Most expanded thyroid clonotypes (frequency above 0.001) were also detected in blood, a finding suggesting that blood repertoires may reflect thyroid immune responses.

Stable Graves' hyperthyroidism was defined as no progression to ophthalmopathy during 18 months of follow-up. The hyperthyroidism patients were between 18 and 65 years old and newly diagnosed, with a disease duration of less than 2 months. Exclusion was applied to patients with uncontrolled infections, other autoimmune diseases, pregnancy or lactation. Clinical symptoms, serum thyroxine and TRAb, thyroid ultrasound, and orbital computed tomography formed the basis for the diagnoses. PBMCs were separated from over 9 ml of fresh peripheral blood using Ficoll-Paque density gradient centrifugation. Total RNA was extracted with Trizol reagent, and quality was checked on an Agilent 2100 Bioanalyzer. CDR1 DFQATT and CDR2 SNEGSKA are derived from the germline V gene (reference sequence). V is trimmed back by 6 bases and J by 10 bases, and the junction contains 11 bases that no gene match accounts for. The CDR3 spans 15 residues, from the cysteine through the phenylalanine. The DNA shown is the 45-base CDR3, in frame from base 1.

This clonotype has at least ten counts. The antigen it recognizes is unknown. Base qualities were left out, and no much larger clone turns up one base away. The TCR beta CDR3 regions were amplified from RNA transcripts. A first-round RT-PCR of the TCR CDR3 used the HTBI primer set with the Qiagen OneStep RT-PCR kit. Libraries were constructed in a second round of multiplex PCR, after which size selection and purification were performed. Libraries were sequenced paired-end with 100 bp reads on an Illumina HiSeq2000. The authors' analysis ran thus. SOAPnuke was used to process the raw data, throwing out any read that contained adapters or uncalled bases, had a mean Phred below 15, or lacked an exact constant-primer or identifier match. COPE v1.2.5 was used to merge high-quality paired reads, and clonotypes were defined as unique nucleotide sequences. MiTCR v1.1 was used to align clonotypes to the IMGT TRBV, TRBD and TRBJ reference segments. Only V-J combinations with frequency above 0.0001, covering roughly 99% of repertoires, were analysed. The TCS score was defined as F50 (clonal expansion) divided by E x V (chaos), with BLOSUM62-based TCRdist calculated between CDR3 peptides within each V-J. Welch's t-statistics and random forest reduced just over 500 V-J features to around 14, which were used in a naive Bayes classifier (R e1071). The raw public data were reprocessed by TCRdb itself: fastp quality trimming at Q25, MiXCR clonotype calling, in-frame beta chains only. Duplicate CDR3 protein sequences are folded into a single record with the most common DNA and genes. The V and J calls follow TCRdb's processing rather than the paper's. For this sample the table gives about 590,000 distinct CDR3 sequences, of which 15% to 18% were detected only once. In total, the top ten clones hold 7.3% of the sample.

The material sequenced was blood. The sequence came from a woman aged 25 to 39 with Graves' hyperthyroidism. This chain joins TRBV20-1 to TRBJ1-6, with 11 bases aligning to TRBD1. This receptor carries the CDR3 CSATLGTGGGSPLHF. The DNA sequence is as follows: TGCAGTGCAACCCTTGGGACAGGGGGTGGGTCACCCCTCCACTTT.